This T cell receptor beta chain was documented in a study of blood T cell repertoires in COVID-19. Background on the study: Sites across the United States, Italy and Spain contributed samples from acute and convalescent COVID-19. T cells, B-cell-depleted T cells, or PBMCs provided the cDNA or gDNA that served as material.

This clone has a single count. Authors' data handling: Estimated nucleated cell counts came from reference gene primer amplification. Libraries were prepared by immunoSEQ multiplex PCR; TCRdb keeps only in-frame clonotypes and omits some of them. The V and J calls and the clone size are those of that table, but D and trimming were determined from the DNA. The sample yields around 20,000 clones, roughly 84% seen once. V trimming: 2 bases; J trimming: 2 bases; junction bases outside the gene matches: 12. Germline CDR1 reads SNHLY; CDR2 reads FYNNEI. The CDR3 is 18 amino acids. The receptor was isolated from a man aged 40-55 years with active COVID-19. The genes are TRBV2 and TRBJ2-4, with 7 bases matching TRBD2. The material sequenced was peripheral blood. CDR3 DNA sequence: TGTGCCAGCAGTGAAACCAGGGACTCCAGCGGGACCAAAAACATTCAGTACTTC. Its translation is CASSETRDSSGTKNIQYF.